What follows are 13 T cell receptor beta chains derived from one specimen sequenced in a study of blood T cell repertoires in COVID-19. Method: immunoSEQ multiplex PCR; TCRdb's copy keeps in-frame clones and lacks some. This table has under 300,000 clones, roughly 88% appearing once. Sequencing used peripheral blood. Receptors were obtained from a woman aged 40-49 years who had recovered from COVID-19.

Only one count was recorded for this clone. This rearrangement joins TRBV2 to TRBJ2-7; D remains unclear. Germline values: CDR1 SNHLY, CDR2 FYNNEI. V lost 5 bases and J lost 6, with 8 bases in between. CDR3 length: 11 residues. The CDR3 bases are TGTGCCAGCAGTAAAGTCCTCGAGCAGTACTTC. Its protein product is CASSKVLEQYF.

For the CDR3, the DNA is TGTGCCAGCAGTAAGACTAGAGGGGGCGGACTCACCACTAGCACAGATACGCAGTATTTT. Its translation: CASSKTRGGGLTTSTDTQYF. The chain links TRBV28 to TRBJ2-3; D perhaps matches TRBD1 (7 bases). The V end lost 5 bases, the J end lost 0 bases, and 27 bases lay between the germline ends. Germline loops: CDR1 MDHEN, CDR2 SYDVKM. The CDR3 is 20 residues long.

This chain links TRBV5-1 with TRBJ2-3; perhaps TRBD2 as D (6 bases). V dropped 5 bases and J dropped 0 bases, with 10 bases sitting between them. Per the germline V gene, CDR1 is SGHRS and CDR2 is YFSETQ. The CDR3 contains 14 residues. CDR3 nucleotides: TGCGCCAGCAGTACCGGGACTAGCACAGATACGCAGTATTTT. It encodes CASSTGTSTDTQYF.

V usage is TRBV4-3 and J usage is TRBJ2-3; maybe TRBD1 (6 bases). Germline V CDR1 and CDR2: LGHNA, YSLEER. CDR3 length: 16 amino acids. V gave up 0 bases and J gave up 7 bases, with 17 bases separating them. The CDR3 region has the DNA TGCGCCAGCAGCCAAGAGTTGGCCAGGGGCGCAAATACGCAGTATTTT. Translated: CASSQELARGANTQYF.

The CDR3 nucleotides are TGTGCCAGCAGTTTAGGGGGGGCGCAGGGTGAGACCCAGTACTTC. Amino acid sequence: CASSLGGAQGETQYF. This chain uses TRBV28 with TRBJ2-5, with D possibly being TRBD2 (7 bases). The length of the CDR3 is 15 residues. Germline loops: CDR1 MDHEN, CDR2 SYDVKM. Trimming pared 2 bases from V and 5 bases from J, leaving 15 bases between.

The chain joins TRBV6-5 to TRBJ2-3; D may be TRBD1 (6 bases). The CDR3 contains 15 residues. The germline V gene has CDR1 MNHEY and CDR2 SVGAGI. Trimming stripped 3 bases from V and 0 bases from J, with 10 bases between. The CDR3 DNA follows: TGTGCCAGCAGTTATGGACAGAGCAGCACAGATACGCAGTATTTT. Amino acids: CASSYGQSSTDTQYF.

This chain joins TRBV5-1 and TRBJ2-2, with D possibly matching TRBD1 (5 bases). CDR3 size: 14 residues. Between the trimmed V and J ends, which lost 2 bases and 2 bases, there was a span of 7 bases. The V gene's germline CDR1 is SGHRS and CDR2 YFSETQ. CDR3 sequence (DNA): TGCGCCAGCAGCTTCCAGGGAAACACCGGGGAGCTGTTTTTT. The encoded protein is CASSFQGNTGELFF.

The chain carries TRBV7-2 and TRBJ1-1; D perhaps matches TRBD1 (6 bases). V was cut by 5 bases and J by 1 base, with 11 bases left in between. The CDR3 totals 14 residues. Per the germline V gene, CDR1 is SGHTA and CDR2 is FQGNSA. The DNA for the CDR3 is TGTGCCAGCAGCCTAGAGACAGGGAACACTGAAGCTTTCTTT. This gives the protein CASSLETGNTEAFF.

This chain links TRBV13 with TRBJ1-2; D not certain. This CDR3 comprises 14 residues. Germline V gene sequence: CDR1 PRHDT, CDR2 FYEKMQ (reference sequence). V gave up 5 bases and J gave up 1 base, with 11 bases separating them. CDR3 sequence reads: CASSPIAGNYGYTF. In DNA form, the CDR3 reads TGTGCCAGCAGCCCGATTGCGGGTAACTATGGCTACACCTTC.

The gene calls are TRBV23-1 and TRBJ1-2; D gene ambiguous. TRBV23-1 is identified as an open reading frame with a role that is uncertain. The CDR3 totals 10 residues. Written as DNA, the CDR3 is TGCTCGGAGGGCAATTATGGCTACACCTTC. This codes for CSEGNYGYTF.

The chain employs TRBV28 and TRBJ2-4; maybe TRBD2 (5 bases). This CDR3 region has 15 residues. V was pared by 2 bases and J by 3 bases, with 11 bases between. In germline, CDR1 is MDHEN, CDR2 SYDVKM. CDR3 DNA: TGTGCCAGCAGTTTACCGCGAGGGAGCAAAAACATTCAGTACTTC. Amino acid sequence: CASSLPRGSKNIQYF.

This clone is a singleton in its sample. The V gene is TRBV6-5, the J gene TRBJ2-7; 7 bases fit TRBD2. Unmatched junction bases numbered 9, after V lost 6 bases and J lost 7 bases. CDR1 and CDR2 (germline): MNHEY, SVGAGI. This CDR3 contains 13 residues. CDR3 bases: TGTGCCAGCAGCTTGGGGGGGACGGGGGAGCAGTACTTC. The encoded protein is CASSLGGTGEQYF.

The V and J genes are TRBV12-3 or TRBV12-4 and TRBJ1-5; TRBD1 matches 9 bases. The CDR3 consists of 13 residues. With V trimmed by 8 bases and J by 6 bases, 5 bases remained unmatched. CDR3 protein: CASHRGPGQPQHF. In nucleotides, the CDR3 is TGTGCCAGCCACAGGGGGCCTGGTCAGCCCCAGCATTTT.